These 25 T cell receptor beta chains were all obtained from the same sample, sequenced in a study of T cell responses to AZD1222 COVID-19 vaccine. Generated by immunoSEQ multiplex PCR, the TCRdb table keeps only in-frame clones and is missing some. Of around 140,000 clones in the sample, roughly nine tenths were seen once. The sample consisted of peripheral blood, taken 28 days after the second dose of the MenACWY control vaccine. These receptors came from an adult who received the MenACWY meningococcal vaccine as a control.

The chain recombines TRBV7-9 with TRBJ2-2; 7 bases are a match to TRBD1. The germline V gene has CDR1 SEHNR and CDR2 FQNEAQ (reference sequence). Trimming cost V 2 bases and J 7 bases; bases outside gene matches: 10. This CDR3 has 16 amino acids. The CDR3 protein is CASSLRGGARIGELFF. The CDR3 nucleotides read TGTGCCAGCAGCTTAAGAGGGGGCGCTCGTATCGGGGAGCTGTTTTTT.

This chain joins TRBV2 and TRBJ1-1; tentative D call: TRBD1 (6 bases). This CDR3 contains 14 residues. Germline V gene lookup returns CDR1 SNHLY and CDR2 FYNNEI. V dropped 4 bases and J dropped 0 bases, with 9 bases sitting between them. The CDR3 DNA follows: TGTGCCAGCAGTGGGGGGCGCATGAACACTGAAGCTTTCTTT. Translated, it gives CASSGGRMNTEAFF.

Note on this clone: Other nucleotide sequences in the sample specify the same CDR3. J is TRBJ2-3 and V is TRBV24-1, with 11 bases matching TRBD2. This CDR3 has 16 amino acids. CDR1 and CDR2 (germline): KGHDR, SFDVKD. With 2 bases clipped from V and 0 bases from J, the junction kept 0 bases outside the gene matches. The CDR3 nucleotides are TGTGCCACCAGTGATTGGACTAGCGGGAGCACAGATACGCAGTATTTT. Translating gives CATSDWTSGSTDTQYF.

J is TRBJ2-1 and V is TRBV7-9; perhaps TRBD1 as D (6 bases). The ends were cut back, 1 base at V and 0 bases at J, with 13 bases in the middle. Per germline, CDR1 SEHNR and CDR2 FQNEAQ (reference sequence). This CDR3 region has 17 residues. In nucleotides, the CDR3 is TGTGCCAGCAGCTTAGGTGTGGGGGCGAGCTCCTACAATGAGCAGTTCTTC. Translation gives CASSLGVGASSYNEQFF. Drawing the rest from reference TRBV7-9 and TRBJ2-1, the complete variable domain is DTGVSQNPRHKITKRGQNVTFRCDPISEHNRLYWYRQTLGQGPEFLTYFQNEAQLEKSRLLSDRFSAERPKGSFSTLEIQRTEQGDSAMYLCASSLGVGASSYNEQFFGPGTRLTVL.

The J gene is TRBJ1-2, the V gene TRBV5-4, with a weak D call TRBD1 (6 bases). CDR1 is SGHNT, CDR2 YYREEE, per germline (reference sequence). With 4 bases removed from V and 8 bases from J, the gap between germline ends came to 18 bases. This CDR3 has 14 residues. CDR3 DNA: TGTGCCAGCAGCCCACAGGGTTCAACGCCGGGCTACACCTTC. Translation: CASSPQGSTPGYTF. Complete variable domain (other parts from reference TRBV5-4 and TRBJ1-2): ETGVTQSPTHLIKTRGQQVTLRCSSQSGHNTVSWYQQALGQGPQFIFQYYREEENGRGNFPPRFSGLQFPNYSSELNVNALELDDSALYLCASSPQGSTPGYTFGSGTRLTVV.

The chain has TRBV18 and TRBJ1-3; D gene unclear. Trimming left V 1 base short and J 0 bases short, with 13 bases between. From germline, CDR1 is KGHSH and CDR2 LQKENI. The CDR3 spans 17 residues. The CDR3 spells CASSPLSDPASGNTIYF. CDR3 in DNA: TGTGCCAGCTCACCACTTTCGGACCCCGCCTCTGGAAACACCATATATTTT.

The chain combines TRBV18 with TRBJ2-1, with TRBD2 identical over 7 bases. This CDR3 spans 16 amino acids. V lost 1 base, J lost 1 base, and 4 bases stayed unmatched. Looked up from germline, CDR1 is KGHSH and CDR2 is LQKENI. CDR3 in amino acids: CASSPQAGVSYNEQFF. The CDR3 DNA follows: TGTGCCAGCTCACCACAGGCGGGGGTTTCCTACAATGAGCAGTTCTTC.

This clone has more than one count but fewer than ten. The rearrangement links TRBV7-6 to TRBJ2-7; a weak D match, TRBD1 (6 bases). The CDR3 runs 17 residues. V shed 3 bases and J shed 0 bases, with 18 bases lying between them. Germline lookup yields CDR1 SGHVS and CDR2 FNYEAQ. The CDR3 DNA is TGTGCCAGCAGCTTCTCCTACAGGGTTTCGAGCTCCTACGAGCAGTACTTC. Residues: CASSFSYRVSSSYEQYF.

The chain has TRBV6-5 and TRBJ2-2, with 7 positions matching TRBD1. V lost 5 bases and J lost 1; bases outside the gene matches: 1. CDR1 and CDR2 from the germline V gene are MNHEY and SVGAGI. The CDR3 has 14 amino acids. CDR3 sequence reads: CASSRTGNTGELFF. Here the CDR3 DNA reads TGTGCCAGCAGTAGGACAGGGAACACCGGGGAGCTGTTTTTT.

This clone was counted a few times. This chain joins TRBV5-8 and TRBJ2-7; 9 bases fit TRBD1. V was pared by 4 bases and J by 4 bases, with 12 bases of the junction left unmatched. Germline CDR1 SGHTS, CDR2 YDEGEE. This CDR3 is 16 amino acids long. CDR3 bases: TGTGCCAGCAGCAGAGCCGGGACAGGGTTTTTATACGAGCAGTACTTC. This gives the protein CASSRAGTGFLYEQYF.

The CDR3 nucleotides read TGTGCCAGCAACGGGGAGACCCAGTACTTC. The encoded protein is CASNGETQYF. This chain links TRBV28 with TRBJ2-5; D not resolved. Germline-derived CDR1 and CDR2 are MDHEN and SYDVKM. The CDR3 is 10 residues long. V shed 7 bases and J shed 5 bases, with 5 bases lying between them.

The V and J genes are TRBV5-1 and TRBJ1-2; TRBD1 aligns across 7 bases. The CDR3 has 15 residues. Germline lookup yields CDR1 SGHRS and CDR2 YFSETQ. Losses at the gene ends were 3 bases for V and 6 bases for J; bases not matched to a gene: 11. CDR3 in amino acids: CASSSTGTETHGYTF. The CDR3 coding sequence is TGCGCCAGCAGCTCAACCGGGACAGAAACTCATGGCTACACCTTC.

This chain uses TRBV7-3 with TRBJ2-3; TRBD2 matches at 10 bases. The V and J ends lost 5 bases and 1 base, in that order; junction bases with no gene match: 9. Germline V gene lookup returns CDR1 SGHTA and CDR2 FQGTGA. The CDR3 is 17 residues long. The CDR3 coding sequence is TGTGCCAGCAGCCCCGGACTAGCGGTGACGCGCACAGATACGCAGTATTTT. This sequence encodes CASSPGLAVTRTDTQYF. The full variable domain, with the rest looked up from reference TRBV7-3 and TRBJ2-3, is GAGVSQTPSNKVTEKGKYVELRCDPISGHTALYWYRQSLGQGPEFLIYFQGTGAADDSGLPNDRFFAVRPEGSVSTLKIQRTERGDSAVYLCASSPGLAVTRTDTQYFGPGTRLTVL.

The chain employs TRBV6-5 and TRBJ2-2, with D perhaps matching TRBD1 (6 bases). Germline V CDR1 and CDR2: MNHEY, SVGAGI. The CDR3 has 14 amino acids. The germline V and J ends were trimmed by 6 bases and 2 bases, with 10 bases remaining between them. As DNA, the CDR3 is TGTGCCAGCAGCTACAGGGAAAACACCGGGGAGCTGTTTTTT. It translates to CASSYRENTGELFF.

The gene calls are TRBV7-2 and TRBJ1-5; possible D gene TRBD1, 6 bases. The V gene's germline CDR1 is SGHTA and CDR2 FQGNSA. The CDR3 contains 17 residues. Deletions cut 3 bases from V and 1 base from J, with 16 bases between. The CDR3 spells CASSFSGGAESNQPQHF. The CDR3 region has the DNA TGTGCCAGCAGCTTCAGCGGGGGGGCGGAGAGCAATCAGCCCCAGCATTTT. Supplemented by reference TRBV7-2 and TRBJ1-5, the full variable domain reads GAGVSQSPSNKVTEKGKDVELRCDPISGHTALYWYRQSLGQGLEFLIYFQGNSAPDKSGLPSDRFSAERTGGSVSTLTIQRTQQEDSAVYLCASSFSGGAESNQPQHFGDGTRLSIL.

The CDR3 bases are TGTGCCAGCAGTTATACAGGGGGGGCAAGCTATGGCTACACCTTC. Amino acid sequence: CASSYTGGASYGYTF. This chain uses TRBV28 with TRBJ1-2, with TRBD1 matching 8 bases. V was pared by 4 bases and J by 4 bases, with 8 bases of the junction left unmatched. The CDR3 spans 15 residues. Germline V gene lookup returns CDR1 MDHEN and CDR2 SYDVKM.

The genes are TRBV24-1 and TRBJ2-1, with D possibly matching TRBD1 (5 bases). From germline, CDR1 is KGHDR and CDR2 SFDVKD. This CDR3 is 18 amino acids long. With 2 bases removed from V and 2 bases from J, the gap between germline ends came to 18 bases. This CDR3 reads CATSDSFPDSLAYNEQFF. The DNA for the CDR3 is TGTGCCACCAGTGATTCTTTCCCCGACAGCCTAGCCTACAATGAGCAGTTCTTC.

The CDR3 DNA follows: TGCAGTGCTAGTCAACTCTACGAGCAGTACTTC. Amino acid sequence: CSASQLYEQYF. The chain recombines TRBV20-1 with TRBJ2-7; D unresolved. Germline-derived CDR1 and CDR2 are DFQATT and SNEGSKA (reference sequence). Trimming removed 3 bases from V and 3 bases from J, with 6 bases in between. The CDR3 sequence is 11 residues long.

V usage is TRBV7-3 and J usage is TRBJ2-1; D is unclear. Germline CDR1 and CDR2: SGHTA and FQGTGA. This CDR3 comprises 13 residues. The V and J ends lost 5 bases and 6 bases respectively, with 11 bases between them. The CDR3 reads CASSDSPTNEQFF. The CDR3 nucleotides are TGTGCCAGCAGCGATAGCCCAACCAATGAGCAGTTCTTC.

This chain uses TRBV29-1 with TRBJ2-5; D call uncertain. With 8 bases removed from V and 2 bases from J, the gap between germline ends came to 15 bases. Germline values: CDR1 SQVTM, CDR2 ANQGSEA. The CDR3 has 13 residues. This chain's CDR3 is CSLLPGRQETQYF. The CDR3 nucleotides are TGCAGCCTACTTCCTGGCCGACAAGAGACCCAGTACTTC. Filled out from reference TRBV29-1 and TRBJ2-5, the complete variable domain reads SAVISQKPSRDICQRGTSLTIQCQVDSQVTMMFWYRQQPGQSLTLIATANQGSEATYESGFVIDKFPISRPNLTFSTLTVSNMSPEDSSIYLCSLLPGRQETQYFGPGTRLLVL.

This clone was detected a few times. This sequence joins TRBV27 and TRBJ1-3, with D uncertain. The CDR3 has 16 amino acids. Germline V gives CDR1 MNHEY, CDR2 SMNVEV (reference sequence). V lost 4 bases and J lost 0, with 13 bases in between. The CDR3 reads CASSSHEPSSGNTIYF. The CDR3 bases are TGTGCCAGCAGTTCGCATGAACCGAGCTCTGGAAACACCATATATTTT.

The CDR3 loop reads CASSLIPDTTNTGELFF. Written as DNA, the CDR3 is TGTGCCAGCAGTTTAATCCCAGATACGACGAACACCGGGGAGCTGTTTTTT. The chain combines TRBV28 with TRBJ2-2, with D unclear. Germline CDR1 is MDHEN and CDR2 is SYDVKM. CDR3 length: 17 amino acids. Trimming removed 2 bases at V and 0 bases at J, with 13 bases between. The full variable domain, rest sourced from reference TRBV28 and TRBJ2-2, is DVKVTQSSRYLVKRTGEKVFLECVQDMDHENMFWYRQDPGLGLRLIYFSYDVKMKEKGDIPEGYSVSREKKERFSLILESASTNQTSMYLCASSLIPDTTNTGELFFGEGSRLTVL.

V gene TRBV25-1 combines with J gene TRBJ1-2; D not resolved. Germline V gene data show CDR1 as MGHDK and CDR2 as SYGVNS. Trimming shortened V by 1 base and J by 4 bases, and 10 bases separated the two germline ends. CDR3 length: 14 amino acids. As DNA, the CDR3 is TGTGCCAGCAGTGAATGGGTGCAGTCCTATGGCTACACCTTC. Protein: CASSEWVQSYGYTF.

The rearrangement uses TRBV5-4 and TRBJ2-7; D is uncertain. The CDR3 is 16 residues long. In germline, CDR1 is SGHNT, CDR2 YYREEE (reference sequence). The ends were cut back, 3 bases at V and 6 bases at J, with 22 bases in the middle. CDR3 bases: TGTGCCAGCAGCTCCCGTAAGGAAGGGTTTGCCCCCGAGCAGTACTTC. Protein sequence: CASSSRKEGFAPEQYF.

The chain uses TRBV10-2 and TRBJ1-2; 8 positions agree with TRBD1. Germline CDR1 WSHSY, CDR2 SAAADI. The CDR3 is 15 amino acids. Trimming removed 0 bases from V and 8 bases from J; junction bases left unmatched: 8. The CDR3 region is CASSESSGTGDGYTF. DNA of the CDR3: TGCGCCAGCAGTGAGTCTTCCGGGACAGGAGACGGCTACACCTTC.